Included here is one TCR beta chain sequence, with context. Profiling relied on immunoSEQ multiplex PCR, and the TCRdb table lists in-frame clones only, not all of them. Counted here are tens of thousands of clones, roughly 91% occurring once; the ten biggest clones make up 9.5% to 10%. This entry is derived from a study of control samples from healthy donors and cancer patients. The ends were cut back, 2 bases at V and 3 bases at J, with 13 bases in the middle. The germline gives CDR1 MNHEY, CDR2 SMNVEV (reference sequence). CDR3 length equals 15 residues. This TCR came from a woman aged 45-65 years with colorectal cancer. Sequences were obtained from PBMCs. The gene calls are TRBV27 and TRBJ1-1, with D uncertain. CDR3 protein: CASSLVGLEHTEAFF. The CDR3 DNA reads TGTGCCAGCAGTTTAGTAGGGCTCGAACACACTGAAGCTTTCTTT.